These 21 T cell receptor beta chains were sequenced from one sample in a study of OX40 agonist ivuxolimab in advanced cancers. Assay used: immunoSEQ multiplex PCR; TCRdb lists only in-frame clones, some missing. The data hold about 60,000 clones, with 85% observed a single time. The input for sequencing was CD4+ or CD8+ T cells sorted from blood, taken in a trial of the OX40 agonist ivuxolimab. These receptors originate from an adult with an advanced solid tumor such as melanoma, head and neck, liver or kidney cancer.

The V and J genes are TRBV5-1 and TRBJ2-1; D may be TRBD1 or TRBD2 (5 bases each). Germline CDR1 SGHRS, CDR2 YFSETQ. V was trimmed by 5 bases and J by 7 bases, leaving 16 bases between them. The CDR3 sequence is 14 residues long. CDR3 amino acids: CASSSGSGLNEQFF. The DNA of the CDR3 is TGCGCCAGCAGTTCAGGGAGCGGTTTAAATGAGCAGTTCTTC.

The J gene is TRBJ2-3, the V gene TRBV20-1; D uncertain. Germline V CDR1 and CDR2: DFQATT, SNEGSKA (reference sequence). There are 11 residues in the CDR3. Trimming removed 7 bases from V and 1 base from J, with 6 bases in between. The CDR3 reads CSVSRTDTQYF. CDR3 DNA: TGCAGTGTTAGCCGCACAGATACGCAGTATTTT.

The rearrangement joins TRBV29-1 to TRBJ1-1, with D unclear. This CDR3 contains 13 residues. Germline loops: CDR1 SQVTM, CDR2 ANQGSEA. V lost 4 bases and J 5 bases, leaving 14 bases between the germline ends. The CDR3 bases are TGCAGCGTTGTAACCCTGGGCCGTACTGAAGCTTTCTTT. It is translated as CSVVTLGRTEAFF.

This sequence joins TRBV7-8 and TRBJ2-5; 11 nucleotides align to TRBD2. The CDR3 contains 16 residues. The germline gives CDR1 SGHVS, CDR2 FQNEAQ. The ends lost 2 bases at V and 4 bases at J; junction bases unmatched: 6. This chain's CDR3 is CASSLLVAGGLETQYF. The CDR3 DNA sequence: TGTGCCAGCAGCTTATTGGTAGCGGGAGGGTTAGAGACCCAGTACTTC.

This chain links TRBV7-9 with TRBJ2-6; D possibly corresponds to TRBD2 (5 bases). Germline V gene sequence: CDR1 SEHNR, CDR2 FQNEAQ (reference sequence). Deletions cut 7 bases from V and 1 base from J, with 11 bases between. This CDR3 comprises 15 residues. This CDR3 is CASTNSGSGANVLTF. The DNA of the CDR3 is TGTGCCAGCACCAACTCGGGGTCTGGGGCCAACGTCCTGACTTTC.

V is TRBV5-1 and J is TRBJ1-2; D is perhaps TRBD1 (5 bases). Trimming left V 0 bases short and J 4 bases short, with 10 bases between. The CDR3 sequence is 14 residues long. Germline assignment: CDR1 SGHRS and CDR2 YFSETQ. The DNA of the CDR3 is TGCGCCAGCAGCTTGGACGGGGGTCCCTATGGCTACACCTTC. Amino acids: CASSLDGGPYGYTF.

The chain links TRBV21-1 to TRBJ2-7. TRBV21-1 is tagged as a pseudogene. This CDR3 contains 13 residues. CDR3 sequence (DNA): TGTGCCAGCAGCAACCATAGGGTCTACGAGCAGTACTTC. As protein: CASSNHRVYEQYF.

V and J are TRBV6-6 and TRBJ2-3; 8 bases align to TRBD1. V lost 4 bases to trimming and J lost 6 bases; unmatched junction nucleotides: 6. There are 14 residues in the CDR3. CDR1 and CDR2 from the germline V gene are MNHNY and SVGAGI (reference sequence). CDR3 in amino acids: CASSLTGDRDTQYF. The CDR3 coding sequence is TGTGCCAGCAGTTTGACCGGGGACAGGGATACGCAGTATTTT.

The chain recombines TRBV11-2 with TRBJ2-2; D is ambiguous. The CDR3 runs 13 residues. V was trimmed by 1 base and J by 11 bases, leaving 11 bases between them. Germline V gives CDR1 SGHAT, CDR2 FQNNGV. CDR3 in DNA: TGTGCCAGCAGCTTAGGGTCGAACAGCGAGCTGTTTTTT. Protein: CASSLGSNSELFF. The whole variable domain, filled in from reference TRBV11-2 and TRBJ2-2, reads EAGVAQSPRYKIIEKRQSVAFWCNPISGHATLYWYQQILGQGPKLLIQFQNNGVVDDSQLPKDRFSAERLKGVDSTLKIQPAKLEDSAVYLCASSLGSNSELFFGEGSRLTVL.

This chain joins TRBV7-2 and TRBJ2-7; D perhaps matches TRBD2 (5 bases). Trimming left V 0 bases short and J 1 base short, with 10 bases between. Germline loops: CDR1 SGHTA, CDR2 FQGNSA. CDR3 length: 15 residues. The CDR3: CASSLALERSYEQYF. The CDR3, as DNA: TGTGCCAGCAGCTTAGCACTAGAAAGGTCCTACGAGCAGTACTTC.

V usage is TRBV4-2 and J usage is TRBJ2-3; D is undetermined. Trimming cost V 0 bases and J 7 bases, with 14 bases left between them. This CDR3 contains 15 residues. Germline CDR1 and CDR2: LGHNA and YNFKEQ. The CDR3 DNA reads TGTGCCAGCAGCCAAGATGCGGAAGCCTTTTATACGCAGTATTTT. Translated: CASSQDAEAFYTQYF.

This clone appeared once. The rearrangement links TRBV5-5 to TRBJ1-4, with 10 nucleotides matching TRBD1. The CDR3 length is 16 residues. V lost 4 bases and J lost 7; bases outside the gene matches: 10. Germline V CDR1 and CDR2: SGHKS, YYEKEE (reference sequence). CDR3 residues: CASSADRGARVEKLFF. The CDR3 DNA reads as TGTGCCAGCAGCGCGGACAGGGGGGCTCGAGTTGAAAAACTGTTTTTT.

CDR3 protein: CASSLRQAEAKNIQYF. DNA of the CDR3: TGTGCCAGCTCACTCCGCCAGGCCGAAGCCAAAAACATTCAGTACTTC. The chain has TRBV18 and TRBJ2-4; no reliable D call. CDR1 is KGHSH, CDR2 LQKENI, per germline. With 4 bases removed from V and 0 bases from J, the gap between germline ends came to 13 bases. This CDR3 is 16 amino acids long.

The chain recombines TRBV2 with TRBJ2-7; 8 bases match TRBD2. The CDR3 spans 14 residues. J was trimmed by 2 bases and V by 8 bases; bases with no gene match: 8. The germline CDR1 and CDR2 sequences are SNHLY and FYNNEI. This chain's CDR3 is CASSPSGSAYEQYF. CDR3 nucleotide sequence: TGTGCCAGCTCCCCCAGCGGGAGCGCCTACGAGCAGTACTTC.

This sequence joins TRBV6-1 and TRBJ2-2; D is unresolved. The CDR3 contains 15 residues. Deletions cut 3 bases from V and 4 bases from J, with 12 bases between. The germline CDR1 and CDR2 sequences are MNHNS and SASEGT. CDR3 protein: CASSDREGLTGELFF. The CDR3 coding sequence is TGTGCCAGCAGTGACCGCGAAGGGCTCACCGGGGAGCTGTTTTTT.

V gene TRBV6-6 combines with J gene TRBJ2-1, with TRBD2 as a possible D gene (7 bases). The CDR3 has 16 residues. V was pared by 0 bases and J by 4 bases, with 13 bases between. Looked up from germline, CDR1 is MNHNY and CDR2 is SVGAGI (reference sequence). The CDR3: CASSYSRGRDYNEQFF. The CDR3 coding sequence is TGTGCCAGCAGTTACTCGAGGGGGAGGGATTACAATGAGCAGTTCTTC.

This clone showed up just a few times. Written as DNA, the CDR3 is TGTGCCTGGAGTCGGAGTCAGGGACCCCTCCACTTT. It is translated as CAWSRSQGPLHF. V gene TRBV30 combines with J gene TRBJ1-6; TRBD1 might be the D (5 bases). V lost 2 bases and J lost 12, with 11 bases in between. This CDR3 spans 12 amino acids. Germline V gene data show CDR1 as GTSNPN and CDR2 as SVGIG (reference sequence).

This sequence joins TRBV28 and TRBJ2-7; D not resolved. Germline CDR1 MDHEN, CDR2 SYDVKM. The CDR3 is made up of 15 amino acids. Trimming stripped 3 bases from V and 2 bases from J, with 14 bases between. The CDR3 nucleotides read TGTGCCAGCAGTTTCGGCCGTACCGGCGCCTACGAGCAGTACTTC. It is translated as CASSFGRTGAYEQYF.

This chain joins TRBV4-1 and TRBJ2-4; 9 bases fit TRBD1. With V trimmed by 4 bases and J by 5 bases, 9 bases remained unmatched. This CDR3 has 16 amino acids. The germline gives CDR1 MGHRA, CDR2 YSYEKL. This CDR3 is CASSPEDRGWENIQYF. CDR3 DNA: TGCGCCAGCAGCCCCGAGGACAGGGGATGGGAAAACATTCAGTACTTC.

A word on this clone: One junction end disagrees with the germline gene, perhaps due to a read error. The V call is TRBV25-1, the J call TRBJ2-5; D is perhaps TRBD1 or TRBD2 (6 bases each). Germline V lookup: CDR1 MGHDK, CDR2 SYGVNS. This CDR3 comprises 18 residues. The DNA of the CDR3 is TGTGCCAGCAGTGATCCCAGTTACGGGGGCCCCAGGCAAGGGACCCAGTACTTC. Its translation: CASSDPSYGGPRQGTQYF. Full variable domain (remainder filled in from reference TRBV25-1 and TRBJ2-5): EADIYQTPRYLVIGTGKKITLECSQTMGHDKMYWYQQDPGMELHLIHYSYGVNSTEKGDLSSESTVSRIRTEHFPLTLESARPSHTSQYLCASSDPSYGGPRQGTQYFGPGTRLLVL.

Written as DNA, the CDR3 is TGTGCCATCAGTGAGACACTGACTAGCGGGTCTGAAGAGCAGTACTTC. Its translation is CAISETLTSGSEEQYF. The genes are TRBV10-3 and TRBJ2-7; 10 nucleotides match TRBD2. The V gene end was trimmed by 2 bases and the J gene end by 7 bases; junction bases not matched to a gene: 11. CDR3 length equals 16 residues. Looked up from germline, CDR1 is ENHRY and CDR2 is SYGVKD.